The clone carrying this T cell receptor (beta chain) was detected only a few times. Antigen: not known. This sample stems from a study of T cell responses to AZD1222 COVID-19 vaccine. General study findings and limits: Two AZD1222 administrations were followed by greater Spike-specific TCR breadth and depth. Mostly white British, mostly female donors; authors suggested clonal diversity may be underestimated.

Data came from immunoSEQ multiplex PCR; TCRdb stores just in-frame clones and leaves some out. This table has 150,000 or so clones, 92% appearing once. With V trimmed by 1 base and J by 2 bases, 14 bases remained unmatched. Germline V gene sequence: CDR1 LGHNA, CDR2 YNFKEQ. The CDR3 is 19 residues long. The sequenced sample was peripheral blood, obtained on day 0 of AZD1222 vaccination. This clonotype originated in an adult in good health. V usage is TRBV4-2 and J usage is TRBJ1-5, with 7 bases aligning to TRBD1. The CDR3 DNA sequence: TGTGCCAGCAGCCAAGTAAAAGGGGGCGATCGGTATGGCAATCAGCCCCAGCATTTT. The encoded protein is CASSQVKGGDRYGNQPQHF.